This TCR beta chain was sequenced during a study of T cells after yellow fever vaccination. Overall study context: Fractions containing few cells were prepared with SMART-Seq v4 Ultra Low Input.

A process of 5'RACE template switching, which added a universal primer site and UMIs, was used to make TCR cDNA. MiXCR, run by TCRdb on the 5' RACE reads, gives a single entry per CDR3 protein. In the table there are some 670,000 distinct CDR3 sequences, 9% to 15% of which are singletons. This clonotype appeared a few times. Its matching antigen is unknown. Overall study findings and caveats: After the booster, 96% of CD4 and 75% to 90% of CD8 primary-response clones were re-detected. Researchers cautioned that FACS-sorted repertoires could harbor abundant clonotypes contaminating from the bulk population.

The CDR3 has 16 amino acids. Germline CDR1 is ENHRY and CDR2 is SYGVKD. The J segment lost 2 bases and the V segment lost 3 bases, leaving 6 bases of the junction unmatched. V usage is TRBV10-3 and J usage is TRBJ2-1; 8 nucleotides line up with TRBD1. This TCR was recovered from a man aged 30-40 years who received the YFV17D yellow fever vaccine. Sequencing was performed on PBMCs, taken on the day of the yellow fever booster vaccination. The CDR3 DNA sequence: TGTGCCATCAGTGACCAGGACAGGGCGGCCTACAATGAGCAGTTCTTC. It translates to CAISDQDRAAYNEQFF.